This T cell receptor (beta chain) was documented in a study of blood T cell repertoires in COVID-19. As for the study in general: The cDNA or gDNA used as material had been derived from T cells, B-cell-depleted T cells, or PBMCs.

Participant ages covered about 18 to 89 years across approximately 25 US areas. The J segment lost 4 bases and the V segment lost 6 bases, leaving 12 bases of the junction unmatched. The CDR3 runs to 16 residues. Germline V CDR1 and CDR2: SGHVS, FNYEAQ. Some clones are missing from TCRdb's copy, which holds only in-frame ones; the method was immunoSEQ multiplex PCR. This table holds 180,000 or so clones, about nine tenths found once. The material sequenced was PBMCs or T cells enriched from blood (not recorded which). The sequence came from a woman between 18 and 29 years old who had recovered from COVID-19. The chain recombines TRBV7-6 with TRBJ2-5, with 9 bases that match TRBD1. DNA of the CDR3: TGTGCCAGCAGAACTATACCCGGGACAGGGAGAGAGACCCAGTACTTC. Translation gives CASRTIPGTGRETQYF. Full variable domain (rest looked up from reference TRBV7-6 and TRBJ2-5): GAGVSQSPRYKVTKRGQDVALRCDPISGHVSLYWYRQALGQGPEFLTYFNYEAQQDKSGLPNDRFSAERPEGSISTLTIQRTEQRDSAMYRCASRTIPGTGRETQYFGPGTRLLVL.